The 7 T cell receptor beta chains given below trace back to one sample, sequenced in a study of multiple sclerosis patients with progressive multifocal leukoencephalopathy. Time point denoted: about a year of natalizumab therapy. TCRdb keeps only in-frame clones here, not all; method: immunoSEQ multiplex PCR. Found here are 24,000 or so clones, more than 85% of them singletons; the top ten hold under 2.5%. The input for sequencing was PBMCs, taken from a patient treated with natalizumab. Every receptor here comes from a man aged 30 to 39 with multiple sclerosis.

This clone came up once. This chain connects TRBV7-9 to TRBJ1-1, with D possibly being TRBD1 (5 bases). V lost 5 bases to trimming and J lost 4 bases, with 17 bases between them. Per the germline V gene, CDR1 is SEHNR and CDR2 is FQNEAQ (reference sequence). The CDR3 contains 15 residues. The CDR3 DNA reads as TGTGCCAGCAGCCCCCCACCCGGGGGGACCACTGAAGCTTTCTTT. It encodes CASSPPPGGTTEAFF.

The gene calls are TRBV4-3 and TRBJ1-1; TRBD1 is a possible D gene (5 bases). The V and J ends lost 2 bases and 4 bases respectively, with 8 bases between them. There are 13 residues in the CDR3. Germline CDR1 reads LGHNA; CDR2 reads YSLEER. CDR3 loop: CASSQWGGTEAFF. CDR3 bases: TGCGCCAGCAGCCAATGGGGGGGCACTGAAGCTTTCTTT.

The genes are TRBV2 and TRBJ2-3; 12 nucleotides agree with TRBD2. The V and J ends lost 6 bases and 1 base, in that order; junction bases with no gene match: 2. Germline-derived CDR1 and CDR2 are SNHLY and FYNNEI. The CDR3 runs to 15 residues. The CDR3 reads CASRGLAGRTDTQYF. The DNA for the CDR3 is TGTGCCAGCAGGGGACTAGCGGGTCGCACAGATACGCAGTATTTT.

This rearrangement joins TRBV7-8 to TRBJ2-5; the D is unclear. Germline V gene data show CDR1 as SGHVS and CDR2 as FQNEAQ. This CDR3 comprises 14 residues. Trimming shortened V by 1 base and J by 5 bases, and 11 bases separated the two germline ends. The CDR3 nucleotides read TGTGCCAGCAGCTTAGGTCGGGTAGCCGAGACCCAGTACTTC. It specifies CASSLGRVAETQYF.

This chain connects TRBV21-1 to TRBJ1-4. TRBV21-1 is annotated as a pseudogene. The CDR3 has 15 residues. The chain's CDR3 is CASSNPMATNEKLFF. CDR3 nucleotides: TGTGCCAGCAGCAACCCGATGGCAACTAATGAAAAACTGTTTTTT.

The rearrangement uses TRBV2 and TRBJ2-7, with TRBD2 as a possible D gene (5 bases). Germline V gene sequence: CDR1 SNHLY, CDR2 FYNNEI. V was trimmed by 2 bases and J by 13 bases, leaving 15 bases between them. The CDR3 totals 12 residues. The CDR3 region is CASSEQADAGYV. The CDR3 region has the DNA TGTGCCAGCAGTGAACAGGCCGACGCGGGTTACGTC.

The chain is built from TRBV13 and TRBJ2-3; the match to TRBD1 covers 10 bases. This CDR3 is 17 amino acids long. Trimming took 0 bases from V and 3 from J; bases not matched to a gene: 6. CDR1 PRHDT and CDR2 FYEKMQ come from the germline V gene (reference sequence). Written as DNA, the CDR3 is TGTGCCAGCAGCTTAGGCCTGGGACAGGGGTTGACAGATACGCAGTATTTT. Translation gives CASSLGLGQGLTDTQYF.